This entry lists 13 T cell receptor beta chains sequenced from one sample in a study of blood T cell repertoires in COVID-19. Produced via immunoSEQ multiplex PCR; TCRdb's table is partial and in-frame only. This sample has approximately 94,000 clones, with 85% found just once. Material for sequencing was peripheral blood. Receptors originate from a man in his fifties or sixties with active or convalescent COVID-19.

The gene calls are TRBV11-2 and TRBJ1-1, with D possibly TRBD1 on 6 matching bases. CDR1 is SGHAT, CDR2 FQNNGV, per germline. The CDR3 length is 16 residues. Deletions cut 5 bases from V and 5 bases from J, with 21 bases between. CDR3 sequence (DNA): TGTGCCAGCAGCCCAGAGGGGGGGCTTTTAGGTACTGAAGCTTTCTTT. Translation: CASSPEGGLLGTEAFF.

This clone was detected once. The CDR3 spells CASSIDLELRNTEAFF. The CDR3 region has the DNA TGTGCCAGTAGTATAGATCTAGAACTTCGGAACACTGAAGCTTTCTTT. The rearrangement uses TRBV19 and TRBJ1-1; the D is unclear. The germline V gene has CDR1 LNHDA and CDR2 SQIVND (reference sequence). The CDR3 spans 16 residues. V lost 0 bases and J lost 1, with 12 bases in between.

This rearrangement joins TRBV27 to TRBJ2-5; D is possibly TRBD1 (6 bases). The V gene lost 4 bases and the J gene lost 3 bases, with 12 bases spanning the gap. Germline-derived CDR1 and CDR2 are MNHEY and SMNVEV (reference sequence). This CDR3 is 14 amino acids long. CDR3 coding DNA: TGTGCCAGCAGTTCGCGGACAGAAGAAGAGACCCAGTACTTC. Protein: CASSSRTEEETQYF.

The rearrangement joins TRBV7-8 to TRBJ2-7; TRBD2 matches at 14 bases. Germline lookup yields CDR1 SGHVS and CDR2 FQNEAQ. Trimming removed 5 bases from V and 6 bases from J; junction bases left unmatched: 9. This CDR3 comprises 16 residues. CDR3 sequence reads: CASSEGLAGAQGEQYF. DNA of the CDR3: TGTGCCAGCAGCGAGGGACTAGCGGGAGCACAAGGCGAGCAGTACTTC.

The table lists this clone with a few counts. The chain has TRBV9 and TRBJ2-7, with 13 bases identical to TRBD2. Germline CDR1 reads SGDLS; CDR2 reads YYNGEE. The CDR3 contains 14 residues. Trimming removed 3 bases from V and 10 bases from J; junction bases left unmatched: 7. The CDR3 bases are TGTGCCAGCAGCGCATCGGGACTAGCGGGACAACAGTACTTC. It codes for CASSASGLAGQQYF.

This chain links TRBV18 with TRBJ2-7; D remains ambiguous. This CDR3 has 13 residues. The ends were cut back, 3 bases at V and 1 base at J, with 7 bases in the middle. Germline CDR1 and CDR2: KGHSH and LQKENI. The CDR3 DNA is TGTGCCAGCTCACCCACACAGTCCTACGAGCAGTACTTC. Translated: CASSPTQSYEQYF.

The chain uses TRBV12-3 or TRBV12-4 and TRBJ2-5, with TRBD2 as a possible D gene (6 bases). Trimming removed 8 bases at V and 9 bases at J, with 19 bases between. This CDR3 contains 13 residues. The CDR3 is CASGRDLGISQYF. The CDR3 DNA is TGTGCCAGCGGCCGGGACTTGGGAATCTCCCAGTACTTC.

The chain is built from TRBV6-5 and TRBJ1-4, with 8 positions matching TRBD1. The CDR3 runs 15 residues. V lost 2 bases, J lost 10 bases, and 9 bases stayed unmatched. The germline gives CDR1 MNHEY, CDR2 SVGAGI. CDR3 region: CASSYERTGRVKLFF. CDR3 DNA: TGTGCCAGCAGTTACGAAAGGACAGGGAGGGTAAAACTGTTTTTT.

A single count supports this clone. For the CDR3, the DNA is TGTGCCAGCAGTTATTCGGGGAATCGGGAGCAGTACTTC. As protein: CASSYSGNREQYF. This rearrangement joins TRBV6-5 to TRBJ2-7; possibly TRBD2 for D (5 bases). CDR3 size: 13 residues. Trimming took off 3 bases at V and 7 bases at J, with 13 bases between the two ends. From germline, CDR1 is MNHEY and CDR2 SVGAGI.

This chain links TRBV27 with TRBJ2-4; D may be TRBD1 (6 bases). CDR1 MNHEY and CDR2 SMNVEV come from the germline V gene (reference sequence). CDR3 length equals 17 residues. The germline V and J ends were trimmed by 8 bases and 0 bases, with 20 bases remaining between them. DNA of the CDR3: TGTGCCAGCCATCCGGGACATGATGGCCTAGCCAAAAACATTCAGTACTTC. It specifies CASHPGHDGLAKNIQYF.

J is TRBJ1-1 and V is TRBV7-6; 9 nucleotides agree with TRBD1. The CDR3 is 15 amino acids. Trimming cost V 2 bases and J 6 bases; bases outside gene matches: 7. Germline CDR1 is SGHVS and CDR2 is FNYEAQ. This CDR3 reads CASSLKGQGEPEAFF. The CDR3 DNA reads as TGTGCCAGCAGCTTAAAGGGACAGGGTGAACCTGAAGCTTTCTTT.

The chain carries TRBV5-1 and TRBJ2-2; possibly TRBD2 for D (5 bases). Germline V gives CDR1 SGHRS, CDR2 YFSETQ. The V end was cut by 3 bases, the J end by 4 bases, with 13 bases between. This CDR3 region has 15 residues. The CDR3 loop is CASSYGGRGTGELFF. CDR3 bases: TGCGCCAGCAGCTATGGCGGGCGAGGCACCGGGGAGCTGTTTTTT.

In its sample, this clone was seen once. The chain has TRBV19 and TRBJ2-1; TRBD2 agrees at 14 bases. From germline, CDR1 is LNHDA and CDR2 SQIVND (reference sequence). The CDR3 loop spans 18 amino acids. V trimming: 5 bases; J trimming: 10 bases; junction bases outside the gene matches: 16. The CDR3 region has the DNA TGTGCCAGTAGTTCCTCGGGACTAGCGGGAGTCTCTCCCACGGAGCAGTTCTTC. It encodes CASSSSGLAGVSPTEQFF. Drawing the rest from reference TRBV19 and TRBJ2-1, the complete variable domain is DGGITQSPKYLFRKEGQNVTLSCEQNLNHDAMYWYRQDPGQGLRLIYYSQIVNDFQKGDIAEGYSVSREKKESFPLTVTSAQKNPTAFYLCASSSSGLAGVSPTEQFFGPGTRLTVL.